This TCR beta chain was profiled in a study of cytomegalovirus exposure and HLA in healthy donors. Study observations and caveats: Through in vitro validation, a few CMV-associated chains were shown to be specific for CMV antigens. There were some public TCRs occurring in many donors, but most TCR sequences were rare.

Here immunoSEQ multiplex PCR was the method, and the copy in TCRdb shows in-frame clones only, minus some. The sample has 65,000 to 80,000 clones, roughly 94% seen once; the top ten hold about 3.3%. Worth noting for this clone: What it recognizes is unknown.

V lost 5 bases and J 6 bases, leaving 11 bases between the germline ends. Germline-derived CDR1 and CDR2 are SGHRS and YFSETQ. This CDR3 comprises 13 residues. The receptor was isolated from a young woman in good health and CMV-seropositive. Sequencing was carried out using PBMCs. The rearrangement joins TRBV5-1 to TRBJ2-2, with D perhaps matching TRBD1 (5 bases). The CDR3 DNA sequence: TGCGCCAGCAGGTCTGAAGGGGCCGGGGAGCTGTTTTTT. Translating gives CASRSEGAGELFF.